The rows below give T cell receptor beta chains drawn from one sample of a study of CD4 and CD8 cells across lung adenocarcinoma regions. TCRdb ran MiXCR on the PCR reads and lists one entry per CDR3 protein. The table lists thousands of distinct CDR3 sequences, 45% of them singletons, with roughly 95% in the top ten. Sequencing was done on a sample of CD8+ T cells from the center of a lung tumor. These receptors were collected from a male donor with lung adenocarcinoma. The CD4 and CD8 labels of this study may be unreliable. CDR3s include the opening cysteine and the closing phenylalanine or tryptophan.

TRBJ2-1	TRBV6-5	CASSHPTSGRRFSYNEQFF
TRBJ2-3	TRBV6-5	CASSHQGGEGTDTQYF
NA	TRBV6-5	CASRLGYPPGEQYF
TRBJ2-1	TRBV6-5	CASSYVGNTGELW
TRBJ1-3	TRBV10-1	CATKRQGRTTIYF
TRBJ2-1	TRBV18	CASSTGTGGNEQFF
TRBJ2-3	TRBV6-1	CASKPGHQPNTQYF
TRBJ2-1	TRBV12-5	CASGILSGRALNEQFF
TRBJ2-7	TRBV24-1	CATSDAGQGGYEQYF
TRBJ2-3	TRBV10-1	CASSESPSTDTQYF
TRBJ2-3	TRBV6-4	CASSPQPSGGKDTQYF
NA	TRBV6-1	CASRKGDFPYEQYF
NA	TRBV10-3	CAIRPGTGGVYEQYF
NA	TRBV10-1	CASSTSGRGEQYF
NA	TRBV27	CASSRGGGQGYEQYF